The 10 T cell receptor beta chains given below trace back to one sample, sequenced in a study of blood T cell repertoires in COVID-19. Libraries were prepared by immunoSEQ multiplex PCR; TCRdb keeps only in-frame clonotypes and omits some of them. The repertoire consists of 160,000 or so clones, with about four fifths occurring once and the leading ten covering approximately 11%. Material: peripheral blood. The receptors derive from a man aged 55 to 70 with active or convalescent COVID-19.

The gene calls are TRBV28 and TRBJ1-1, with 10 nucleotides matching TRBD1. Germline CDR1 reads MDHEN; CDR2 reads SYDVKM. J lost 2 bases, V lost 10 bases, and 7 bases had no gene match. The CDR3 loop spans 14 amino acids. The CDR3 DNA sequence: TGTGCCATCAACCGGGACAGGGGAAACACTGAAGCTTTCTTT. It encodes CAINRDRGNTEAFF.

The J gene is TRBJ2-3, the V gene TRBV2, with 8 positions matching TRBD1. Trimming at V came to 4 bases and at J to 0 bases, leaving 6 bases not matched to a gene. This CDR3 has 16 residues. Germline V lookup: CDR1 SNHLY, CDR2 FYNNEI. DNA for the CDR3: TGTGCCAGCAGTGTGCAGGGGGCGCTGAGCACAGATACGCAGTATTTT. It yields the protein CASSVQGALSTDTQYF.

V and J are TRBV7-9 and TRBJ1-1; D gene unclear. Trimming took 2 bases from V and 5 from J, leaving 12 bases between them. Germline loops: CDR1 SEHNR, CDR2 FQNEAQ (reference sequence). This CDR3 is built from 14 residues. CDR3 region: CASSLLPEETEAFF. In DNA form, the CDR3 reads TGTGCCAGCAGCTTACTACCGGAGGAGACTGAAGCTTTCTTT.

DNA of the CDR3: TGTGCCAGCTCACCTCGCCCAGCGGGGGGCGAGACCCAGTACTTC. Protein: CASSPRPAGGETQYF. The V gene is TRBV18, the J gene TRBJ2-5; TRBD2 matches at 9 bases. V gave up 3 bases and J gave up 5 bases; unmatched junction bases: 7. The CDR3 totals 15 residues. Germline CDR1 is KGHSH and CDR2 is LQKENI.

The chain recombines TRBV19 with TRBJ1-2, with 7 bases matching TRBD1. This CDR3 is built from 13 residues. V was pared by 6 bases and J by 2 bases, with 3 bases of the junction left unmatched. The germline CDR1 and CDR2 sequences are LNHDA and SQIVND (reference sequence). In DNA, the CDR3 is TGTGCCAGTAGGGTGGGACAGAACTATGGCTACACCTTC. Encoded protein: CASRVGQNYGYTF. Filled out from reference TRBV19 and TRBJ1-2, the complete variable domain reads DGGITQSPKYLFRKEGQNVTLSCEQNLNHDAMYWYRQDPGQGLRLIYYSQIVNDFQKGDIAEGYSVSREKKESFPLTVTSAQKNPTAFYLCASRVGQNYGYTFGSGTRLTVV.

The CDR3 bases are TGCGCCAGCAGCTTGACGCGAGAATTAAACTATGGCTACACCTTC. This translates into CASSLTRELNYGYTF. The V call is TRBV5-1, the J call TRBJ1-2; no firm D call. Germline V gives CDR1 SGHRS, CDR2 YFSETQ. This CDR3 is 15 amino acids long. Trimming removed 1 base from V and 2 bases from J, with 12 bases in between.

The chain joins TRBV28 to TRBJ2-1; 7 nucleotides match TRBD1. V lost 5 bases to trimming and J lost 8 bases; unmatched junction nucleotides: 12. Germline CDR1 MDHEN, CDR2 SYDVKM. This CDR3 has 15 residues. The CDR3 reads CASSPGTVKSDEQFF. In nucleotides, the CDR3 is TGTGCCAGCAGTCCCGGGACAGTGAAATCAGATGAGCAGTTCTTC.

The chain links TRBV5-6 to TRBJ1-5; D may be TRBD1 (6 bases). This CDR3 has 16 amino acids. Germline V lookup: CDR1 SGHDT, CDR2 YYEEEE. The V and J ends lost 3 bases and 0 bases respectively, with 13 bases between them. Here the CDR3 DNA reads TGTGCCAGCAGCTCGTGGACAGTAGGTAGCAATCAGCCCCAGCATTTT. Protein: CASSSWTVGSNQPQHF.

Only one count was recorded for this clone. The CDR3 spells CASRPGGALEAFF. The CDR3 DNA reads as TGTGCCAGCAGACCAGGGGGCGCTTTGGAAGCTTTCTTT. The V call is TRBV28, the J call TRBJ1-1; 8 bases match TRBD1. CDR1 is MDHEN, CDR2 SYDVKM, per germline. Trimming removed 6 bases from V and 8 bases from J; junction bases left unmatched: 8. The CDR3 covers 13 residues.

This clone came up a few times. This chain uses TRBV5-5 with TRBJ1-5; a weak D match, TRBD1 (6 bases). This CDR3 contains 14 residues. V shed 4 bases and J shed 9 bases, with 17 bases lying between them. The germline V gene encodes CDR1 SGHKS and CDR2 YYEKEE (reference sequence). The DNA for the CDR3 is TGTGCCAGCAGCCTTACAGCCTTACAGGGGCCCCAGCATTTT. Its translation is CASSLTALQGPQHF.